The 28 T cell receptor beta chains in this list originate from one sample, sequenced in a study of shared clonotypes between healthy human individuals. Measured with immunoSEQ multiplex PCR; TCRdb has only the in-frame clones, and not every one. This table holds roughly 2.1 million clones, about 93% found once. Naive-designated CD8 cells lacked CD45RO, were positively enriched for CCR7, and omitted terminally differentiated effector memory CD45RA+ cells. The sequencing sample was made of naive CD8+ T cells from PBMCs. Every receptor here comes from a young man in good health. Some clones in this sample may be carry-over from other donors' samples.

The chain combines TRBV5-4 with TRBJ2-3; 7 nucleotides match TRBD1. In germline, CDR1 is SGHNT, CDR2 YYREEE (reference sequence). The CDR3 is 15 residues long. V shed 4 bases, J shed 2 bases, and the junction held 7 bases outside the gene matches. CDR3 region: CASSPGTDTTDTQYF. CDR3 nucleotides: TGTGCCAGCAGCCCGGGGACAGATACCACAGATACGCAGTATTTT.

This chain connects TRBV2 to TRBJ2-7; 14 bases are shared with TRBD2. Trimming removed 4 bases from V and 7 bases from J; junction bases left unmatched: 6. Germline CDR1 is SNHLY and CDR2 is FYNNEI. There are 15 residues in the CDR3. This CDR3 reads CASSGLAGGPGEQYF. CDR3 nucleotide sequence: TGTGCCAGCAGTGGACTAGCGGGAGGGCCGGGTGAGCAGTACTTC.

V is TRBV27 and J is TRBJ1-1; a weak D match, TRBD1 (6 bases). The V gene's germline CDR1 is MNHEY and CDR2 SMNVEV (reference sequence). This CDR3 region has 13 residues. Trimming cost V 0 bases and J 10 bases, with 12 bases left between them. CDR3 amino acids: CASSLSTGGPAFF. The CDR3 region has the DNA TGTGCCAGCAGTTTATCAACGGGGGGGCCAGCTTTCTTT.

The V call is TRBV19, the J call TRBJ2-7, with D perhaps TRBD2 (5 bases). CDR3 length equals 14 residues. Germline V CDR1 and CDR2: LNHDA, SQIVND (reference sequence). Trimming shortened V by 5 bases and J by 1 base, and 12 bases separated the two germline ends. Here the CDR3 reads CASSFLGDSYEQYF. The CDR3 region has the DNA TGTGCCAGTAGTTTTTTGGGAGATTCCTACGAGCAGTACTTC.

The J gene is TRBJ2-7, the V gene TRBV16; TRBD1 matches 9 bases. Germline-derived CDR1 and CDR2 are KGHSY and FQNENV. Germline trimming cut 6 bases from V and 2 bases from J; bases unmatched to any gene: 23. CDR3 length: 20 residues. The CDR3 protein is CASRKSPGQGKDTRAYEQYF. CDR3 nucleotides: TGTGCCAGCAGGAAATCGCCAGGACAGGGGAAAGATACTAGGGCCTACGAGCAGTACTTC.

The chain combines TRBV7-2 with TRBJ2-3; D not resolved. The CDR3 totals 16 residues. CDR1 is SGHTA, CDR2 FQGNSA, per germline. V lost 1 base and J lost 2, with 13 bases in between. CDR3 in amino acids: CASSLVFPTPTDTQYF. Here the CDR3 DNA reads TGTGCCAGCAGCTTAGTGTTTCCTACCCCCACAGATACGCAGTATTTT. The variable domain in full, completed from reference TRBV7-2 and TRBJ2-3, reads GAGVSQSPSNKVTEKGKDVELRCDPISGHTALYWYRQSLGQGLEFLIYFQGNSAPDKSGLPSDRFSAERTGGSVSTLTIQRTQQEDSAVYLCASSLVFPTPTDTQYFGPGTRLTVL.

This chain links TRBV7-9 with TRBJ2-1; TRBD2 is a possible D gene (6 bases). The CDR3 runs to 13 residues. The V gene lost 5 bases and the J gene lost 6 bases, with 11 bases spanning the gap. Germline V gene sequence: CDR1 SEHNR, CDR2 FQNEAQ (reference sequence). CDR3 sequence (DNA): TGTGCCAGCAGCCGGGCCGGGAGCAATGAGCAGTTCTTC. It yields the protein CASSRAGSNEQFF.

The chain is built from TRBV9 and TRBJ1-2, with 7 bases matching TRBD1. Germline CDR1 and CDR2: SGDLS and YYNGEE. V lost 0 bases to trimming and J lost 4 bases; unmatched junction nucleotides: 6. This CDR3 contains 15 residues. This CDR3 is CASSVGIGGSYGYTF. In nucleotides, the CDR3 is TGTGCCAGCAGCGTAGGGATAGGGGGCAGCTATGGCTACACCTTC.

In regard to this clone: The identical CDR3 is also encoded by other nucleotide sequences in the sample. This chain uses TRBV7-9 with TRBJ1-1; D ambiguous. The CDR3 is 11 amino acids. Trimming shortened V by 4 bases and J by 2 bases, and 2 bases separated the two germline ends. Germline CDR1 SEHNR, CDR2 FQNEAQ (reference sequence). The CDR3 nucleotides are TGTGCCAGCAGCTCAAACACTGAAGCTTTCTTT. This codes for CASSSNTEAFF.

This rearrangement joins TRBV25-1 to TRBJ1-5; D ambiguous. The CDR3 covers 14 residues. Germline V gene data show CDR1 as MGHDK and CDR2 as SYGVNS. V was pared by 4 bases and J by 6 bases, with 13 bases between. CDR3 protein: CASSATGYLQPQHF. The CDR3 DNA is TGTGCCAGCAGTGCCACGGGGTATCTTCAGCCCCAGCATTTT.

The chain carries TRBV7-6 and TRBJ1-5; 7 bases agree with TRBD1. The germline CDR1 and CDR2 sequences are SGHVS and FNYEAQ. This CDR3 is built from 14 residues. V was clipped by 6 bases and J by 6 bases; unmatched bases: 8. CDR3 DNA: TGTGCCAGCAGTTCCTCAGGGGGTTCTCAGCCCCAGCATTTT. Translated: CASSSSGGSQPQHF.

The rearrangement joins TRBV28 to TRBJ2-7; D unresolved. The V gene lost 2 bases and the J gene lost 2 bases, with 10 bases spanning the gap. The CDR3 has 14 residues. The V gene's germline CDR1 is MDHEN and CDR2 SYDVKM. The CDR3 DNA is TGTGCCAGCAGTTTAGGGCGCTATCCCTACGAGCAGTACTTC. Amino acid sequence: CASSLGRYPYEQYF.

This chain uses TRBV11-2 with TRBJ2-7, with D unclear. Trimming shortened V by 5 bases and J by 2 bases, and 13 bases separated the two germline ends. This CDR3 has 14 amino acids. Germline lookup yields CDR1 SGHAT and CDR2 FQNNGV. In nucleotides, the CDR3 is TGTGCCAGCAGCACCCCCTATTTGACCTACGAGCAGTACTTC. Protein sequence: CASSTPYLTYEQYF.

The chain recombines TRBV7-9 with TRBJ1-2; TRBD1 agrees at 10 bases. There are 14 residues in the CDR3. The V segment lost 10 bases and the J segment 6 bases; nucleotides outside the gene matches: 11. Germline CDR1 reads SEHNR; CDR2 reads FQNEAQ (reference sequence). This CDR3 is CATEGGDRGNGYTF. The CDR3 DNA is TGTGCCACCGAGGGGGGGGACAGGGGTAATGGCTACACCTTC.

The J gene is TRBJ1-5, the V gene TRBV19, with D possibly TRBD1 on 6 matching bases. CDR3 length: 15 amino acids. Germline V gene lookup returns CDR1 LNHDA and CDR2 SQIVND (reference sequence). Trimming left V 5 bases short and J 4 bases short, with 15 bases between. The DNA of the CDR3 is TGTGCCAGTAGTGAAAGGGACACGGGGAATCAGCCCCAGCATTTT. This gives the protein CASSERDTGNQPQHF.

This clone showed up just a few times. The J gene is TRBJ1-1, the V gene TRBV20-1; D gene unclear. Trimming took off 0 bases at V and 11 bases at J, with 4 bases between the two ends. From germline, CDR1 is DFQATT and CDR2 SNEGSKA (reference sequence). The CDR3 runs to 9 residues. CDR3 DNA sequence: TGCAGTGCTAGAGATTTGGCTTTCTTT. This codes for CSARDLAFF.

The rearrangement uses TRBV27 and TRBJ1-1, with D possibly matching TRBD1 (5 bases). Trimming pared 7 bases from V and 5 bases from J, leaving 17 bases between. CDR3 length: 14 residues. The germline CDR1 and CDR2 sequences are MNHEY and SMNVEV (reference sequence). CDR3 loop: CASTPNRGRTEAFF. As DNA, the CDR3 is TGTGCCAGCACCCCAAATCGGGGCCGGACTGAAGCTTTCTTT.

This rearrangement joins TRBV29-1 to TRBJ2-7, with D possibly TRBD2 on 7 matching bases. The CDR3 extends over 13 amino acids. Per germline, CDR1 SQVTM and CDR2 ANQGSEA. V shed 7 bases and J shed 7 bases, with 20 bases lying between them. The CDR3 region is CSGMSAGALEQYF. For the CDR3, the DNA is TGCAGCGGGATGTCGGCGGGGGCCTTAGAGCAGTACTTC.

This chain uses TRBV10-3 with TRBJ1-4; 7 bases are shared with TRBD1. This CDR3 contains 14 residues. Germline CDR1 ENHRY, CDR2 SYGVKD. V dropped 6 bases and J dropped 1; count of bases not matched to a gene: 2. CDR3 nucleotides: TGTGCCATCAGCGCAGGGGGAACTAATGAAAAACTGTTTTTT. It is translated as CAISAGGTNEKLFF.

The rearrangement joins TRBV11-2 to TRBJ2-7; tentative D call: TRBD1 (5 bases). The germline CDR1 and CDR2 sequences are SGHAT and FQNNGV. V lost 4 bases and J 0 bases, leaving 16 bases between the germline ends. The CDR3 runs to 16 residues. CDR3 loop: CASSSRLRQSSYEQYF. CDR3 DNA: TGTGCCAGCAGCTCACGGCTGAGACAGAGCTCCTACGAGCAGTACTTC.

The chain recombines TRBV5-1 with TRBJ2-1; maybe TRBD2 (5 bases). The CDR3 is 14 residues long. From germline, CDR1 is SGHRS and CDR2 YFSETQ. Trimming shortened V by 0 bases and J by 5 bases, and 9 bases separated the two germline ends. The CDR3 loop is CASSLAGWHNEQFF. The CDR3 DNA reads TGCGCCAGCAGCTTGGCGGGGTGGCACAATGAGCAGTTCTTC.

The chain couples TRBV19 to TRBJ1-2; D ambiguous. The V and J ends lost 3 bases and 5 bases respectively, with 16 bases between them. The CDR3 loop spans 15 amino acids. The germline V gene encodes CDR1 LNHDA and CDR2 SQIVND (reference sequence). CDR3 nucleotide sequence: TGTGCCAGTAGTATTTACGAGGGAATGGATTATGGCTACACCTTC. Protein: CASSIYEGMDYGYTF.

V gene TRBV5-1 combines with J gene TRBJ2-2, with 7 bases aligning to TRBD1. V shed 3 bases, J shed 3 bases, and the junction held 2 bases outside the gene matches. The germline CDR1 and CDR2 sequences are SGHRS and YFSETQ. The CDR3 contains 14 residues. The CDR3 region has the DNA TGCGCCAGCAGCTATGACAGGGACACCGGGGAGCTGTTTTTT. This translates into CASSYDRDTGELFF.

CDR3 sequence (DNA): TGTGCCAGCAGCCACCCCCCTAGCGGGACTTTGTACGAGCAGTACTTC. As protein: CASSHPPSGTLYEQYF. V is TRBV14 and J is TRBJ2-7, with 9 positions matching TRBD2. The CDR3 covers 16 residues. V dropped 3 bases and J dropped 4; count of bases not matched to a gene: 10. CDR1 is SGHDN, CDR2 FVKESK, per germline.

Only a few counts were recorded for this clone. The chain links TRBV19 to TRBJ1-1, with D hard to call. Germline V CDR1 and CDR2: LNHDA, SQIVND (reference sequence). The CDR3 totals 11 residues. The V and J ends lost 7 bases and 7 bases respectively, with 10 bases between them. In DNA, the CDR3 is TGTGCCAGTACCCCGGGGAGTGAAGCTTTCTTT. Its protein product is CASTPGSEAFF.

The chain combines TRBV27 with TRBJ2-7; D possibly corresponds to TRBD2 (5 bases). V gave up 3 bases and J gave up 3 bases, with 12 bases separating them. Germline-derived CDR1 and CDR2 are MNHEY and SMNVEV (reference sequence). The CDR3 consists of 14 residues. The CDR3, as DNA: TGTGCCAGCAGTTTTAAGGGCGGGCTCTACGAGCAGTACTTC. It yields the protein CASSFKGGLYEQYF.

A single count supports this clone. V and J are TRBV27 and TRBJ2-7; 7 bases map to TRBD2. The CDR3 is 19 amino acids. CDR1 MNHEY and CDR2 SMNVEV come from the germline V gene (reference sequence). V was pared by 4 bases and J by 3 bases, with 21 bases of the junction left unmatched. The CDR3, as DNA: TGTGCCAGCAGTTCCCACCAACTAGCGAGCTCAACCTCCTTCTACGAGCAGTACTTC. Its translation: CASSSHQLASSTSFYEQYF.

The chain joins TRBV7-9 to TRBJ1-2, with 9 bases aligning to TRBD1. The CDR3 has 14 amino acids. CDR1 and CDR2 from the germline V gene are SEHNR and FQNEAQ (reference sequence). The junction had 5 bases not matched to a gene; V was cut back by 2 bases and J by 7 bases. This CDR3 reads CASSLTGGPVGYTF. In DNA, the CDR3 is TGTGCCAGCAGCTTAACAGGGGGCCCCGTTGGCTACACCTTC.